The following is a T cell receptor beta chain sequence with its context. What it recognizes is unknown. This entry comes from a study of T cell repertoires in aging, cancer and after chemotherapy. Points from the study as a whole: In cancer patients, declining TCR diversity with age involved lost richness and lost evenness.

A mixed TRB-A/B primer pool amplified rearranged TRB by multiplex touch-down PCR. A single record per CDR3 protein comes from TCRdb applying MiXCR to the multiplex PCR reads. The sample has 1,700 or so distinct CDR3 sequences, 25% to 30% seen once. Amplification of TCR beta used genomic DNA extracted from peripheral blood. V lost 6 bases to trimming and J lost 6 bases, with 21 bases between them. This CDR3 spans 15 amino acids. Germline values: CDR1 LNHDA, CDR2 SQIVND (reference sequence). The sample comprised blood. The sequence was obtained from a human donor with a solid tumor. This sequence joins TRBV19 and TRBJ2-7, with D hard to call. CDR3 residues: CASRVFGRDSTEQYF. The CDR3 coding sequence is TGTGCCAGTAGGGTGTTCGGCCGCGACTCAACCGAGCAGTACTTC.